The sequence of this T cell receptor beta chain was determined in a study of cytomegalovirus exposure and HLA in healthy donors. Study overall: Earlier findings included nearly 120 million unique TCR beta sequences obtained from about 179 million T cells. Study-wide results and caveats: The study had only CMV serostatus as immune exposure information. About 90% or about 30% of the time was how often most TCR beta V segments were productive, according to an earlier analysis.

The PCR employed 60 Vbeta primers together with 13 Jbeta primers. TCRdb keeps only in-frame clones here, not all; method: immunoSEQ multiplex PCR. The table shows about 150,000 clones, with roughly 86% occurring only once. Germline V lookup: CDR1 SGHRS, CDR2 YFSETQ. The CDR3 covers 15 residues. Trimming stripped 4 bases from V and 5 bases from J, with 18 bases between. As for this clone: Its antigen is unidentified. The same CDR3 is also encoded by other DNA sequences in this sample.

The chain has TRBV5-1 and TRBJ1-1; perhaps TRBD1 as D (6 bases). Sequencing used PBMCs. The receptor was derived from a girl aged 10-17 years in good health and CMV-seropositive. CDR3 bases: TGCGCCAGCAGCCCCACCCTGGGTCAGGGGACTGAAGCTTTCTTT. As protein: CASSPTLGQGTEAFF.